This T cell receptor beta chain came from a study of blood T cell repertoires in COVID-19. Whole-study context: The cDNA or gDNA used as material had been derived from T cells, B-cell-depleted T cells, or PBMCs.

The germline V and J ends were trimmed by 4 bases and 0 bases, with 13 bases remaining between them. The CDR3 has 15 residues. Looked up from germline, CDR1 is SGHNT and CDR2 is YYREEE (reference sequence). Sequencing was performed with immunoSEQ multiplex PCR; in TCRdb, only in-frame clones are kept and a portion is missing. Here the sample spans about 460,000 clones, less than 90% being singletons. The study drew participants aged about 18 to 95 years from under 30 US areas. Membership in each cohort depended on participant-reported clinical history. The source is a woman between 55 and 75 years old who had recovered from COVID-19. Sequencing was carried out using PBMCs or T cells enriched from blood (not recorded which). The genes are TRBV5-4 and TRBJ1-1; D remains ambiguous. CDR3 sequence (DNA): TGTGCCAGCAGCGCCCCGACGGGGATGAACACTGAAGCTTTCTTT. Its protein product is CASSAPTGMNTEAFF.